This T cell receptor beta chain originates from a study of healthy donors' naive CD4 and CD8 T cells. Whole-study results and caveats: Negatively charged CDR3s marked CD8+ lineage; positively charged CDR3s marked CD4+ lineage.

Trimming at V came to 4 bases and at J to 4 bases, leaving 11 bases not matched to a gene. CDR1 and CDR2 (germline): SGHNT, YYREEE (reference sequence). The CDR3 extends over 16 amino acids. A few counts support this clonotype. Its specificity is unknown. Each TCR library used around 500 ng of total RNA and a linear amplification protocol. TCRdb re-called the reads with MiXCR, one entry per CDR3 protein. The sample has about 180,000 distinct CDR3 sequences; over 60% are singletons. The V and J genes are TRBV5-4 and TRBJ1-2, with 9 bases aligning to TRBD1. The clonotype comes from a pool of human donors in good health; the sample pools cells from several healthy donors. What was sequenced was naive CD4+ and CD8+ T cells sorted from blood, pooled from several donors. For the CDR3, the DNA is TGTGCCAGCAGCGGGTCCCGGGACAGGGTGGCCTATGGCTACACCTTC. Translating gives CASSGSRDRVAYGYTF.